These 22 T cell receptor beta chains came from one sample sequenced in a study of T cells expressing NK-cell markers (dated by TCRdb to 2020 to 2022). Libraries were constructed by 5' RACE. The reads were generated on an Illumina HiSeq 2000. TCRdb reprocessed the reads and lists each CDR3 protein sequence as a single entry, with no DNA. The table of this sample itemizes about 390,000 distinct CDR3 sequences. Approximately 11% of the sample goes to the ten largest clones. Sequenced sample: blood T cells: a sorted CD56 or NKG2C T cell subset, CD4+ or CD8+ T cells, or bulk PBMC T cells (not recorded which). Receptors originate from a woman between 45 and 65 years old in good health. Donor details come from another sample of the same person, matched by shared clones.

V is TRBV11-2 and J is TRBJ2-1; checking the TCRdb D call of TRBD1 is not possible without DNA. The CDR3 spans 17 residues. CDR1 is SGHAT and CDR2 is FQNNGV in the germline V gene. CDR3: CASSPFSRGVAYNEQFF.

The chain links TRBV6-1 to TRBJ1-5. Per the germline V gene, CDR1 is MNHNS and CDR2 is SASEGT. There are 14 residues in the CDR3. The CDR3 here is CASSQSQLNQPQHF.

The gene calls are TRBV7-9 and TRBJ2-3; TCRdb designates TRBD2, a call that cannot be tested without DNA. The CDR3 is 15 residues long. The V gene's germline CDR1 is SEHNR and CDR2 FQNEAQ (reference sequence). CDR3 residues: CASSLAAGGSDTQYF.

J is TRBJ1-5 and V is TRBV29-1; TCRdb's D call, TRBD1, is unchecked because there is no DNA. CDR3 length: 12 amino acids. Germline values: CDR1 SQVTM, CDR2 ANQGSEA. The CDR3 loop is CSAQGNNQPQHF.

The chain links TRBV5-1 to TRBJ1-1; absent DNA, TCRdb's TRBD1 call cannot be checked. The CDR3 is 14 residues long. Germline assignment: CDR1 SGHRS and CDR2 YFSETQ. The CDR3: CASSPGAGYAEAFF.

CDR3 sequence: CASSPRDGNATEQYF. The chain recombines TRBV7-9 with TRBJ2-7; as DNA is missing, the TRBD1 call by TCRdb cannot be tested. The CDR3 totals 15 residues. The germline CDR1 and CDR2 sequences are SEHNR and FQNEAQ (reference sequence).

The chain carries TRBV24-1 and TRBJ2-1; TCRdb indicates TRBD2, and absent DNA this call remains unverified. This CDR3 is 14 amino acids long. CDR1 KGHDR and CDR2 SFDVKD come from the germline V gene. This CDR3 is CATSDRLAGNEQFF.

This chain's CDR3 is CASSQVDLGATNSPLHF. The V and J genes are TRBV4-1 and TRBJ1-6; TCRdb proposes TRBD1, but this gene call is untestable without DNA. Germline V CDR1 and CDR2: MGHRA, YSYEKL. CDR3 length equals 17 residues.

The rearrangement joins TRBV24-1 to TRBJ2-1; TCRdb returns TRBD1, unconfirmable since there is no DNA. Germline CDR1 reads KGHDR; CDR2 reads SFDVKD. The CDR3 extends over 15 amino acids. CDR3 sequence reads: CATSDSEKTDNEQFF.

The rearrangement links TRBV20-1 to TRBJ1-5; lacking DNA, the TRBD1 call made by TCRdb goes unchecked. Germline V lookup: CDR1 DFQATT, CDR2 SNEGSKA (reference sequence). This CDR3 comprises 14 residues. CDR3 residues: CSARDHRGGQPQHF.

V usage is TRBV4-2 and J usage is TRBJ2-2. In germline, CDR1 is LGHNA, CDR2 YNFKEQ. The CDR3 has 12 amino acids. This CDR3 is CASSQGFGELFF.

This sequence joins TRBV10-3 and TRBJ1-6; TCRdb proposes TRBD1, but this gene call is untestable without DNA. Germline V lookup: CDR1 ENHRY, CDR2 SYGVKD. The CDR3 has 14 amino acids. CDR3 sequence: CAISLRDRRSPLHF.

The chain recombines TRBV2 with TRBJ1-2; the D call of TRBD1 rests on TCRdb alone, since no DNA is present to check it. CDR3 length: 13 residues. Germline CDR1 SNHLY, CDR2 FYNNEI. CDR3 protein: CASSVNTGYGYTF.

This chain joins TRBV19 and TRBJ2-2; TCRdb lists TRBD1, though no DNA is available to test this call. The length of the CDR3 is 14 residues. The germline CDR1 and CDR2 sequences are LNHDA and SQIVND (reference sequence). The CDR3 here is CASSTQGNTGELFF.

The V and J genes are TRBV7-9 and TRBJ1-5. The CDR3 is 13 amino acids. Germline CDR1 reads SEHNR; CDR2 reads FQNEAQ (reference sequence). CDR3 loop: CASSPGGIQPQHF.

V gene TRBV5-6 combines with J gene TRBJ2-2. Per germline, CDR1 SGHDT and CDR2 YYEEEE. The CDR3 totals 15 residues. The CDR3 is CASSLSTVNTGELFF.

The V and J genes are TRBV29-1 and TRBJ2-2; no DNA is available, so the TRBD2 call from TCRdb remains unchecked. The CDR3 length is 15 residues. CDR1 SQVTM and CDR2 ANQGSEA come from the germline V gene. This CDR3 is CSVDAGGGITGELFF.

The gene calls are TRBV6-2 or TRBV6-3 and TRBJ2-3; TCRdb's D call of TRBD2 is untestable without DNA. This CDR3 contains 15 residues. Germline V gene data show CDR1 as MNHEY and CDR2 as SVGEGT. The CDR3 is CASSYGLAGPDTQYF.

CDR3 in amino acids: CASSEGLVVGELFF. V usage is TRBV10-1 and J usage is TRBJ2-2; the TCRdb call, TRBD2, lacks DNA for checking. The CDR3 contains 14 residues. CDR1 is WNHNN, CDR2 SYGVQD, per germline (reference sequence).

The CDR3 spells CASSQRGSNTGELFF. The chain carries TRBV3-1 and TRBJ2-2. Germline CDR1 is LGHDT and CDR2 is YNNKEL (reference sequence). CDR3 length: 15 residues. Together with reference TRBV3-1 and TRBJ2-2, the CDR3 gives the full variable domain: DTAVSQTPKYLVTQMGNDKSIKCEQNLGHDTMYWYKQDSKKFLKIMFSYNNKELIINETVPNRFSPKSPDKAHLNLHINSLELGDSAVYFCASSQRGSNTGELFFGEGSRLTVL.

The CDR3 loop is CASSLDGLGTGELFF. The rearrangement uses TRBV6-6 and TRBJ2-2. The germline gives CDR1 MNHNY, CDR2 SVGAGI (reference sequence). CDR3 size: 15 residues.

This chain joins TRBV7-2 and TRBJ1-2; TCRdb outputs TRBD1, but without DNA this stays unchecked. Germline CDR1 SGHTA, CDR2 FQGNSA. This CDR3 has 15 amino acids. CDR3 amino acids: CASSFGTGPNYGYTF. Variable domain in full (rest from reference TRBV7-2 and TRBJ1-2): GAGVSQSPSNKVTEKGKDVELRCDPISGHTALYWYRQSLGQGLEFLIYFQGNSAPDKSGLPSDRFSAERTGGSVSTLTIQRTQQEDSAVYLCASSFGTGPNYGYTFGSGTRLTVV.